A single T cell receptor beta chain is shown here with its context. The sample comes from a study of shared clonotypes between healthy human individuals. Deep-level running was used for the assay. Libraries were prepared by immunoSEQ multiplex PCR; TCRdb keeps only in-frame clonotypes and omits some of them. The sample has approximately 460,000 clones, 60% to 80% seen once. With 1 base removed from V and 2 bases from J, the gap between germline ends came to 6 bases. This CDR3 has 13 amino acids. CDR1 is KGHSH, CDR2 LQKENI, per germline. This receptor was taken from a woman between 40 and 50 years old in good health. Some clones in this sample may be carry-over from other donors' samples. The sequenced sample consisted of PBMCs. The chain combines TRBV18 with TRBJ2-7; no clear D gene. The CDR3 DNA is TGTGCCAGCTCACCACTGGGAACCTACGAGCAGTACTTC. The encoded protein is CASSPLGTYEQYF.